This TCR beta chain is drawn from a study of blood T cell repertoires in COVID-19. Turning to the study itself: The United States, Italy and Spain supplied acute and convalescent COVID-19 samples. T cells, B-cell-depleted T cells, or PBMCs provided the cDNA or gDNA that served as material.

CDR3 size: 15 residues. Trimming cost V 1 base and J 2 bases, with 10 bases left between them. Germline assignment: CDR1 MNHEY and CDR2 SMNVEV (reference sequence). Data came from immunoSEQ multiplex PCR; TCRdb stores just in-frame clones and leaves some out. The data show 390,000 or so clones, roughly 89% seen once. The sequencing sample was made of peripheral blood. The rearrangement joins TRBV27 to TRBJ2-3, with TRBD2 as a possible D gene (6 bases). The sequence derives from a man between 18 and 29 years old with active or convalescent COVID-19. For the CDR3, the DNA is TGTGCCAGCAGTTTATATGGGGGGAACACAGATACGCAGTATTTT. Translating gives CASSLYGGNTDTQYF.